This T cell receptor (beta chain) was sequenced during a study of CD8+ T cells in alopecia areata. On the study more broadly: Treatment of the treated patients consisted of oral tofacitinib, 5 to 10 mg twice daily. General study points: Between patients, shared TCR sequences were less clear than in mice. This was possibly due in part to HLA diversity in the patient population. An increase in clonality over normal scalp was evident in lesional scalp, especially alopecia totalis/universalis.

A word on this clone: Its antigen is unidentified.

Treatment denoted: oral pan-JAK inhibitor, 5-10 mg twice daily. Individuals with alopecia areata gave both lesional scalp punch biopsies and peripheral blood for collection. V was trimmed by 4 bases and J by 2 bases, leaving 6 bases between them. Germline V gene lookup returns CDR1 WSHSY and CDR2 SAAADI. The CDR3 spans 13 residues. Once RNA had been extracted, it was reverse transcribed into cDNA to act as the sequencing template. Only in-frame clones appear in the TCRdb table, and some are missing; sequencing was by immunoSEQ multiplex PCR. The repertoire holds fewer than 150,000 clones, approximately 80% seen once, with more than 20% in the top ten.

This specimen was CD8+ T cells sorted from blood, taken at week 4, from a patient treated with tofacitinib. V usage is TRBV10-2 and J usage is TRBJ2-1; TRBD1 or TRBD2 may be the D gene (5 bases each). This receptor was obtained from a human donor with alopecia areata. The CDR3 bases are TGCGCCAGCAGTGGGGGACCCTACAATGAGCAGTTCTTC. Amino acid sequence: CASSGGPYNEQFF.